This T cell receptor (beta chain) was identified in a study of OX40 agonist ivuxolimab in advanced cancers. Study-wide context: Ivuxolimab, an agonistic anti-OX40 (CD134) antibody, was given to patients. Prior anti-PD-1, anti-PD-L1 or anti-CTLA-4 therapy was allowed; approximately 40% had some. The dose of intravenous ivuxolimab that patients received every 2 weeks ranged from 0.01 to 10 mg/kg.

Autoimmune disease history or systemic immunosuppression barred patients. CDR1 MNHNY and CDR2 SVGAGI come from the germline V gene (reference sequence). The CDR3 is 15 amino acids. Between the trimmed V and J ends, which lost 2 bases and 4 bases, there was a span of 15 bases. Clones were read by immunoSEQ multiplex PCR, and TCRdb kept only the in-frame ones, dropping some. The table lists tens of thousands of clones, 90% of them singletons. The chain couples TRBV6-6 to TRBJ2-7; the D gene is possibly TRBD1 (6 bases). The receptor comes from an adult with an advanced solid tumor such as melanoma, head and neck, liver or kidney cancer. The source material was CD4+ or CD8+ T cells sorted from blood, sampled in a trial of the OX40 agonist ivuxolimab. CDR3 sequence reads: CASSYGGPTSYEQYF. DNA for the CDR3: TGTGCCAGCAGTTACGGGGGCCCAACCTCTTACGAGCAGTACTTC.